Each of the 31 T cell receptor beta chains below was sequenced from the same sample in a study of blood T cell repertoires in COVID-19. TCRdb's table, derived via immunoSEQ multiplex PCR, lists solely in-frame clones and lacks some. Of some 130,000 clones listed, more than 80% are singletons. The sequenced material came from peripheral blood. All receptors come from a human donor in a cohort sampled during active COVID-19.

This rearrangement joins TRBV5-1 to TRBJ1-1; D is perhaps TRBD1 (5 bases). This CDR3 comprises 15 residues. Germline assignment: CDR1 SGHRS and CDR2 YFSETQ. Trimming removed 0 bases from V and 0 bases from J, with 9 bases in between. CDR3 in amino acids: CASSLVGGMNTEAFF. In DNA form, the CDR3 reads TGCGCCAGCAGCTTGGTCGGGGGGATGAACACTGAAGCTTTCTTT.

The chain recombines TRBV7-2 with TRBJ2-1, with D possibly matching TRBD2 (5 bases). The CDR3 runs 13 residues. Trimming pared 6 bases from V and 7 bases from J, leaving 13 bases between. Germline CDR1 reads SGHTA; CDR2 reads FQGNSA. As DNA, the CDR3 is TGTGCCAGCAGTACATCCCCGGGGAATGAGCAGTTCTTC. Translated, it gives CASSTSPGNEQFF.

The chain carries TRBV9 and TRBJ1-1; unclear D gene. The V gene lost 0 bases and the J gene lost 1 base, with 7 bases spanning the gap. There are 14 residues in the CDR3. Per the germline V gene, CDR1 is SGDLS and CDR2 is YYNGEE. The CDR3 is CASSVGVANTEAFF. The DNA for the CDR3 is TGTGCCAGCAGCGTAGGGGTAGCGAACACTGAAGCTTTCTTT.

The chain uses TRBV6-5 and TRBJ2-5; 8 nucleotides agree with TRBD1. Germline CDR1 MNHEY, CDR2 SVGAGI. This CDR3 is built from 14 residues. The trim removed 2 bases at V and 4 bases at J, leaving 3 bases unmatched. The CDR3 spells CASSYNRGIETQYF. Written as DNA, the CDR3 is TGTGCCAGCAGTTACAACAGGGGGATAGAGACCCAGTACTTC.

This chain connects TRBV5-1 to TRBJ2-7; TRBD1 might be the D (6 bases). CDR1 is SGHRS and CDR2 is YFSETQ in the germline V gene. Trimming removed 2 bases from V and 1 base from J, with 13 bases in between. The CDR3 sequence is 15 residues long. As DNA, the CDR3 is TGCGCCAGCAGCTTAGGGCAGGGGCTTTCCTACGAGCAGTACTTC. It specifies CASSLGQGLSYEQYF.

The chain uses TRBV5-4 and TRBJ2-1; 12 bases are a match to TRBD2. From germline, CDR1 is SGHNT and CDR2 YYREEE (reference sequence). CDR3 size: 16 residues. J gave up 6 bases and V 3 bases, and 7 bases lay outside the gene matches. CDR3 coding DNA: TGTGCCAGCAGCTCCCTAGCGGGAGGGCCTTCCAATGAGCAGTTCTTC. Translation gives CASSSLAGGPSNEQFF.

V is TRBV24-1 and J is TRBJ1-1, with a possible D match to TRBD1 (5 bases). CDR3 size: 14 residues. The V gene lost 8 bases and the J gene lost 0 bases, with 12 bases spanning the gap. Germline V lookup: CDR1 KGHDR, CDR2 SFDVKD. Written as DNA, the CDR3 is TGTGCCACCATGGGGGGATCCATGAACACTGAAGCTTTCTTT. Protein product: CATMGGSMNTEAFF.

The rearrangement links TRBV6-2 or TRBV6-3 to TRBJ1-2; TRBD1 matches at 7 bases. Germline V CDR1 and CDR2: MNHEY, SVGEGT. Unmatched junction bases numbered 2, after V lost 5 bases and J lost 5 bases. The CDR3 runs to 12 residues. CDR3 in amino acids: CASSGGQYGYTF. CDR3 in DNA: TGTGCCAGCAGTGGGGGACAGTATGGCTACACCTTC.

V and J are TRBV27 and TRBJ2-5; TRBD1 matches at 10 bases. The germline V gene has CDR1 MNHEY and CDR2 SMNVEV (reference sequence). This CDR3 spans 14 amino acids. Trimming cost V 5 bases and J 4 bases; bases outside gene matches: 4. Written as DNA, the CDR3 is TGTGCCAGCAGTCCCGGACAGGGGGGAGAGACCCAGTACTTC. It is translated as CASSPGQGGETQYF.

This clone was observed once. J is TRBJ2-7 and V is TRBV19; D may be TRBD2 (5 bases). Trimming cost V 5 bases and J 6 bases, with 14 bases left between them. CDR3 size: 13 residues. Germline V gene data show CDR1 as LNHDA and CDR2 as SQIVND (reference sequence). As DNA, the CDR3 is TGTGCCAGTAGTTCCCTCTTTGGAGGCGAGCAGTACGTC. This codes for CASSSLFGGEQYV.

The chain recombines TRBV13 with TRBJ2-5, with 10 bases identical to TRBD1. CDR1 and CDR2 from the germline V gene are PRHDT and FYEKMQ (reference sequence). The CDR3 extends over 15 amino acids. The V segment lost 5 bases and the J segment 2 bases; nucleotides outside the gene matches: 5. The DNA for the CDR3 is TGTGCCAGCAGCCCCGAGGGACAGGGGCAAGAGACCCAGTACTTC. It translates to CASSPEGQGQETQYF.

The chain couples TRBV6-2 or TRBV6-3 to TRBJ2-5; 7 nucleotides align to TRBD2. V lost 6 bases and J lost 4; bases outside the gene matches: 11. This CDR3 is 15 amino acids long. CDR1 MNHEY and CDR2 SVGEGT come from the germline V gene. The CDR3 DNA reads TGTGCCAGCAGCGACCGGGGAGGGTTTGGAGAGACCCAGTACTTC. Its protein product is CASSDRGGFGETQYF.

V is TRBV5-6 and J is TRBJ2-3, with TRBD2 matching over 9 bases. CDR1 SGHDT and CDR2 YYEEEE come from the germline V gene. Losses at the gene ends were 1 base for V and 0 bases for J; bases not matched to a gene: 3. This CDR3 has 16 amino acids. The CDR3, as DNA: TGTGCCAGCAGCTTGCGGCTAGCGGGAAGCACAGATACGCAGTATTTT. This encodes CASSLRLAGSTDTQYF.

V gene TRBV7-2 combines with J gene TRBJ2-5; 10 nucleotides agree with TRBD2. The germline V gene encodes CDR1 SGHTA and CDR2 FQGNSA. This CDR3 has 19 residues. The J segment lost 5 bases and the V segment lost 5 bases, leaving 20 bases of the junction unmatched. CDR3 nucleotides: TGTGCCAGCAGCCCCAGTGACAGGCTAGCGGGAGTGAAATTTGAGACCCAGTACTTC. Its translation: CASSPSDRLAGVKFETQYF.

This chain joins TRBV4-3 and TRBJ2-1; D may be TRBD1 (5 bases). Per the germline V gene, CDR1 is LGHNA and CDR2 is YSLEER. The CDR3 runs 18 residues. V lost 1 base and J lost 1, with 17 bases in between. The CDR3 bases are TGCGCCAGCAGCCAAGCAACAGGACCGGGTGTATCCTACAATGAGCAGTTCTTC. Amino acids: CASSQATGPGVSYNEQFF.

CDR3: CAWTSGGAGTGELFF. The CDR3 DNA sequence: TGTGCCTGGACTAGCGGGGGGGCTGGGACCGGGGAGCTGTTTTTT. This rearrangement joins TRBV30 to TRBJ2-2; 12 bases are shared with TRBD2. CDR3 length equals 15 residues. V trimming: 4 bases; J trimming: 5 bases; junction bases outside the gene matches: 5. Looked up from germline, CDR1 is GTSNPN and CDR2 is SVGIG (reference sequence).

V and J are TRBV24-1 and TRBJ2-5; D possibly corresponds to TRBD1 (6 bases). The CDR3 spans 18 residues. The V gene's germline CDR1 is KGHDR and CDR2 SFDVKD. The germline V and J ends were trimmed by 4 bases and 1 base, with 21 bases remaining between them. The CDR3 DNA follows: TGTGCCACCAGTGACGGCTCTTTGCTGGGGGCTGTCCAAGAGACCCAGTACTTC. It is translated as CATSDGSLLGAVQETQYF.

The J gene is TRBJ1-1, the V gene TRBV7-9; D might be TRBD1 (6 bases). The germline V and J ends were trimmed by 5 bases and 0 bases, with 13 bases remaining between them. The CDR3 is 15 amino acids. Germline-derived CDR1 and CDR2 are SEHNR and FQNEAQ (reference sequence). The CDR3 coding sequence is TGTGCCAGCAGCGCACAGGGACGAATGAACACTGAAGCTTTCTTT. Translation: CASSAQGRMNTEAFF.

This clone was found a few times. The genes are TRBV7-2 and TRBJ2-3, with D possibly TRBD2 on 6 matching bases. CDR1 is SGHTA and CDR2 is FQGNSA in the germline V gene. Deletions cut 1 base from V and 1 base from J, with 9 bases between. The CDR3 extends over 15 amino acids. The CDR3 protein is CASSLVPSGTDTQYF. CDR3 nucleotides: TGTGCCAGCAGCTTAGTTCCTAGCGGCACAGATACGCAGTATTTT.

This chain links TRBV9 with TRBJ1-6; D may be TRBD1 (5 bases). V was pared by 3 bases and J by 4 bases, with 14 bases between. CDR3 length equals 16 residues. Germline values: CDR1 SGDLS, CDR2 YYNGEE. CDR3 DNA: TGTGCCAGCAGCGCGGGGGACCAGAGATATAATTCACCCCTCCACTTT. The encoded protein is CASSAGDQRYNSPLHF.

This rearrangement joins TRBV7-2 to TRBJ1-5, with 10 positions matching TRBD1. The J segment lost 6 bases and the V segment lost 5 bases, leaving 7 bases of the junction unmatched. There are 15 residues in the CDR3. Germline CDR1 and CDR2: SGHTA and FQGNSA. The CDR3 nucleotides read TGTGCCAGCAGCCCCAGCGACAGGGGGCTTCAGCCCCAGCATTTT. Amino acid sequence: CASSPSDRGLQPQHF.

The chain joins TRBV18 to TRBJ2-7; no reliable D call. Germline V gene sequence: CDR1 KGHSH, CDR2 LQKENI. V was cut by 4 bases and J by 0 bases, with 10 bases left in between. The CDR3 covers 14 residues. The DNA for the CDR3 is TGTGCCAGCTCACAAACTTCTAGCTCCTACGAGCAGTACGTC. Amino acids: CASSQTSSSYEQYV.

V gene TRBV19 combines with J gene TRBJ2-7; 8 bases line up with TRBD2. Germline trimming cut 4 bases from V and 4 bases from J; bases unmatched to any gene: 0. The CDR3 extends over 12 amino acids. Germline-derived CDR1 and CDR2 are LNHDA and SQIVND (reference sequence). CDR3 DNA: TGTGCCAGTAGTAGCGGGAGGTACGAGCAGTACGTC. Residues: CASSSGRYEQYV.

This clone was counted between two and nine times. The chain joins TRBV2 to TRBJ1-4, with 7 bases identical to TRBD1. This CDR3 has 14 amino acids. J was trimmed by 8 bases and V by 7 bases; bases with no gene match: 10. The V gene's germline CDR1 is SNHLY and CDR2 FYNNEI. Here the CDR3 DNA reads TGTGCCAGCATCTACGACAGGGTAGAGGAAAAACTGTTTTTT. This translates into CASIYDRVEEKLFF.

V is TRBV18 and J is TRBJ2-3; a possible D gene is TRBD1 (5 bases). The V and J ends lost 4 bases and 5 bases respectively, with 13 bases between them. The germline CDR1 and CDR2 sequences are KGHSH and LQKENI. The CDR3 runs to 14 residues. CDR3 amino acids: CASSLGSDRDTQYF. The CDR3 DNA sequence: TGTGCCAGCTCACTAGGGTCAGACAGAGATACGCAGTATTTT.

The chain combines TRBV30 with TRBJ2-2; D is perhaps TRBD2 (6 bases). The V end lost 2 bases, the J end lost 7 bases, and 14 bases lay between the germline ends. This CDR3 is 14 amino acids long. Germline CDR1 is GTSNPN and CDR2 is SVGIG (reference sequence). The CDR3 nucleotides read TGTGCCTGGAGTAGTTCTAGCGAAGGCGGGGAGCTGTTTTTT. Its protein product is CAWSSSSEGGELFF.

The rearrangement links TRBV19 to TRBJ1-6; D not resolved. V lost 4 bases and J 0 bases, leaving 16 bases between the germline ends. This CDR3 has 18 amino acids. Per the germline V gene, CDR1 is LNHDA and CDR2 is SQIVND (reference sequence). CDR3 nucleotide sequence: TGTGCCAGTAGTAAAGAAAATCCGGGGAGCTCCTATAATTCACCCCTCCACTTT. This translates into CASSKENPGSSYNSPLHF.

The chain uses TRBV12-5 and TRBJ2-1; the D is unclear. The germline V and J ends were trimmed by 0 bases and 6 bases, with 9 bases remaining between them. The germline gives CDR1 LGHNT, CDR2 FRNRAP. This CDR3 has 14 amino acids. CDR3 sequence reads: CASGLVSTSNEQFF. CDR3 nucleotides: TGTGCTAGTGGTTTGGTATCCACAAGCAATGAGCAGTTCTTC.

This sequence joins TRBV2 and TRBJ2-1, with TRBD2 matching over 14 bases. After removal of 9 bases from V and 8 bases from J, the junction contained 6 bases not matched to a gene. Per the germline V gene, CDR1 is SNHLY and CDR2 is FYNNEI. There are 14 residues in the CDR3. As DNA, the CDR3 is TGTGCCAGGGGGACTAGCGGGAGTTCCTATGAGCAGTTCTTC. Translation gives CARGTSGSSYEQFF.

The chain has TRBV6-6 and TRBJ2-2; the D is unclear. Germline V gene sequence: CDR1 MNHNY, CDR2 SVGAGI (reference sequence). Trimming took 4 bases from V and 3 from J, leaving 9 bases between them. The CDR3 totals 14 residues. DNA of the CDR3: TGTGCCAGCAGTTCTTTTTCTTACACCGGGGAGCTGTTTTTT. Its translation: CASSSFSYTGELFF.

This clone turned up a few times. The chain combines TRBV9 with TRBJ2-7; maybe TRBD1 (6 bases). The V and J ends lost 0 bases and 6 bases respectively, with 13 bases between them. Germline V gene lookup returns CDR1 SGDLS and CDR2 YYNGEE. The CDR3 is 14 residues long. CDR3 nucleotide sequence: TGTGCCAGCAGCGTAGGGGGCAGGGGCACCGAGCAGTACTTC. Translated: CASSVGGRGTEQYF.